The clone carrying this T cell receptor (beta chain) was recorded once. This specimen belongs to a study of shared clonotypes between healthy human individuals. Study information: Those who served as donors were a couple of women and a few men between the ages of 18 and 49.

In the study's own analysis: In the immunoSEQ data, sequences were junction-only and lacked quality scores, so filtering differed. Profiling relied on immunoSEQ multiplex PCR, and the TCRdb table lists in-frame clones only, not all of them. V, J and clone size are those of that table, while D and trimming were read from the DNA. The repertoire consists of around 200,000 clones, with approximately 70% occurring once and the leading ten covering roughly a tenth. With V trimmed by 1 base and J by 9 bases, 6 bases remained unmatched. CDR1 and CDR2 from the germline V gene are LGHNA and YNFKEQ. The CDR3 is 15 amino acids.

The specimen sequenced was memory CD4+ T cells sorted from blood. Subset defined: CD45RA-negative fraction. The clonotype comes from a man in his thirties or forties in good health. The V call is TRBV4-2, the J call TRBJ2-1; the match to TRBD2 covers 10 bases. This CDR3 reads CASSQGASGSFEQFF. As DNA, the CDR3 is TGTGCCAGCAGCCAAGGGGCTAGCGGGAGTTTTGAGCAGTTCTTC.